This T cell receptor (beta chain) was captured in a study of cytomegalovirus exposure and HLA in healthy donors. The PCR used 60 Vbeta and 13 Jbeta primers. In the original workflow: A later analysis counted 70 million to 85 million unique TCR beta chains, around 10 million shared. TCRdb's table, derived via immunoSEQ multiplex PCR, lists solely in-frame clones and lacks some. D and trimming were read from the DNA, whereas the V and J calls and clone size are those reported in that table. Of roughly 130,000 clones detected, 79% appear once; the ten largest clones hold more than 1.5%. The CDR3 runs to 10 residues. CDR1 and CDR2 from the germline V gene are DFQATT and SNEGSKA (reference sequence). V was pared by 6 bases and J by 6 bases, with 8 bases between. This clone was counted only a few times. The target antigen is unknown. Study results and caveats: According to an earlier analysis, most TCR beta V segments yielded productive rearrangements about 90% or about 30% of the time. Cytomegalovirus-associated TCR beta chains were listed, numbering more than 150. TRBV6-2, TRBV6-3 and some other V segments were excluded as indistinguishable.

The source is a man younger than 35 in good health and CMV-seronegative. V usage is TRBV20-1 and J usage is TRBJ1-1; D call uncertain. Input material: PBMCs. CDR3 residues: CSASGAEAFF. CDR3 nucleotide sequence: TGCAGTGCCTCGGGAGCTGAAGCTTTCTTT.